The present TCR beta chain was sequenced within a study of a mutant IDH1 vaccine in newly diagnosed glioma. Study at large: Treated patients, averaging around 40 years, were about 62% male and roughly 40% female. Before enrollment, patients got radiotherapy alone, temozolomide alone, or mostly the combination.

Data came from immunoSEQ multiplex PCR; TCRdb stores just in-frame clones and leaves some out. The sample consists of some 67,000 clones, 65% to 85% of them appearing once. The time point is: baseline, week 1 (first vaccination visit). Treatment reported: pre-vaccination baseline after standard-of-care therapy. This CDR3 has 13 amino acids. From germline, CDR1 is SGHVS and CDR2 FNYEAQ. V dropped 5 bases and J dropped 3 bases, with 8 bases sitting between them. This chain connects TRBV7-6 to TRBJ1-5, with D hard to call. The TCR comes from a woman between 18 and 30 years old with glioma. Some clones in this sample may be carry-over from other donors' samples. Sample: peripheral blood mononuclear cells (PBMCs), taken from a glioma patient treated with radiotherapy, temozolomide or both. The CDR3 protein is CASSGDLNQPQHF. The CDR3 nucleotides are TGTGCCAGCAGCGGAGACCTCAATCAGCCCCAGCATTTT.